The 3 T cell receptor beta chains presented below share a single source sample, sequenced in a study of cytomegalovirus exposure and HLA in healthy donors. Primers: 60 Vbeta forward and 13 Jbeta reverse. Clones were sequenced by immunoSEQ multiplex PCR, and TCRdb holds only the in-frame ones, with some missing. Of around 180,000 clones in the sample, roughly 80% were seen once. The sample was PBMCs. The receptors stem from a woman aged 50 to 65 in good health and CMV-seropositive.

The V call is TRBV25-1, the J call TRBJ1-1; D call uncertain. CDR1 and CDR2 from the germline V gene are MGHDK and SYGVNS. Trimming removed 7 bases from V and 0 bases from J, with 12 bases in between. CDR3 length: 14 amino acids. CDR3 amino acids: CASTPDTMNTEAFF. The CDR3 DNA follows: TGTGCCAGCACCCCCGACACCATGAACACTGAAGCTTTCTTT.

The genes are TRBV11-2 and TRBJ2-1; D may be TRBD1 (6 bases). The length of the CDR3 is 13 residues. Per the germline V gene, CDR1 is SGHAT and CDR2 is FQNNGV. Trimming took 7 bases from V and 3 from J, leaving 10 bases between them. The CDR3 sequence is CASTIQGYNEQFF. The CDR3 DNA reads as TGTGCCAGCACCATACAGGGCTACAATGAGCAGTTCTTC.

The J gene is TRBJ2-6, the V gene TRBV7-9; D gene uncertain. Trimming pared 2 bases from V and 0 bases from J, leaving 2 bases between. From germline, CDR1 is SEHNR and CDR2 FQNEAQ (reference sequence). The CDR3 is 14 residues long. Written as DNA, the CDR3 is TGTGCCAGCAGCTTACACTCTGGGGCCAACGTCCTGACTTTC. Protein product: CASSLHSGANVLTF.